Each of the 5 T cell receptor beta chains below was sequenced from the same sample in a study of blood T cell repertoires in COVID-19. Data came from immunoSEQ multiplex PCR; TCRdb stores just in-frame clones and leaves some out. This sample yields some 110,000 clones, of which 70% to 90% are seen a single time; less than 1.5% belongs to the top ten. The sample comprised peripheral blood. The receptors come from a man aged 40-55 years with acute or convalescent COVID-19.

The chain has TRBV20-1 and TRBJ1-1; maybe TRBD1 (5 bases). Trimming removed 0 bases from V and 10 bases from J, with 9 bases in between. The CDR3 covers 11 residues. CDR1 is DFQATT and CDR2 is SNEGSKA in the germline V gene (reference sequence). The CDR3 loop reads CSAREGEAAFF. In DNA form, the CDR3 reads TGCAGTGCTAGAGAAGGGGAAGCAGCTTTCTTT.

The chain has TRBV14 and TRBJ1-1; D gene ambiguous. The V gene lost 3 bases and the J gene lost 1 base, with 12 bases spanning the gap. Germline CDR1 SGHDN, CDR2 FVKESK. The CDR3 is made up of 15 amino acids. For the CDR3, the DNA is TGTGCCAGCAGCCACCTCGGGGTGGCGAACACTGAAGCTTTCTTT. It codes for CASSHLGVANTEAFF.

Regarding this clone: This same CDR3 is encoded by further DNA sequences in the sample. The J gene is TRBJ1-2, the V gene TRBV2; 7 bases agree with TRBD1. V lost 6 bases, J lost 3 bases, and 4 bases stayed unmatched. The CDR3 is 13 residues long. Germline values: CDR1 SNHLY, CDR2 FYNNEI. The CDR3 bases are TGTGCCAGCAGCCGACAGGGAGACTATGGCTACACCTTC. Its translation: CASSRQGDYGYTF.

V and J are TRBV28 and TRBJ2-7; 7 nucleotides line up with TRBD2. V lost 6 bases to trimming and J lost 3 bases; unmatched junction nucleotides: 8. Per germline, CDR1 MDHEN and CDR2 SYDVKM. The CDR3 sequence is 14 residues long. The CDR3 reads CASRGRESFYEQYF. The CDR3 region has the DNA TGTGCCAGCAGGGGGCGGGAGTCGTTCTACGAGCAGTACTTC.

J is TRBJ1-2 and V is TRBV7-9, with TRBD1 matching 10 bases. Germline assignment: CDR1 SEHNR and CDR2 FQNEAQ (reference sequence). Unmatched junction bases numbered 9, after V lost 3 bases and J lost 5 bases. The CDR3 totals 16 residues. CDR3 amino acids: CASSFGTGALYYGYTF. The CDR3 DNA follows: TGTGCCAGCAGCTTCGGGACAGGGGCTCTATATTATGGCTACACCTTC. Supplemented by reference TRBV7-9 and TRBJ1-2, the full variable domain reads DTGVSQNPRHKITKRGQNVTFRCDPISEHNRLYWYRQTLGQGPEFLTYFQNEAQLEKSRLLSDRFSAERPKGSFSTLEIQRTEQGDSAMYLCASSFGTGALYYGYTFGSGTRLTVV.